This T cell receptor (beta chain) is from a study of T cells in Graves' hyperthyroidism and ophthalmopathy. This clonotype was seen at least ten times. Its target is not known. Findings and limits, study-wide: In blood, most of the thyroid clonotypes expanded above 0.001 were also present.

Amplified regions were TCR beta CDR3 sequences from RNA transcripts. When the TCR CDR3 underwent first-round RT-PCR, the HTBI primer set was used. Via MiXCR, TCRdb re-called the multiplex PCR reads, giving one row per CDR3 protein. The table has hundreds of thousands of distinct CDR3 sequences, 15% to 19% seen once. This CDR3 contains 15 residues. CDR1 KGHSH and CDR2 LQKENI come from the germline V gene. V lost 1 base, J lost 2 bases, and 9 bases lay in between. Sequenced material: blood. The rearrangement uses TRBV18 and TRBJ2-1, with a tentative D call TRBD2 (5 bases). This TCR derives from a woman aged 18-29 years with Graves' hyperthyroidism. CDR3 region: CASSPRTPTYNEQFF. DNA of the CDR3: TGTGCCAGCTCACCACGGACTCCGACCTACAATGAGCAGTTCTTC.